The 13 T cell receptor beta chains listed next were all sequenced from one sample in a study of CD8+ T cells in alopecia areata. Sequencing used cDNA as its template, made by extracting RNA and reverse transcribing it. The repertoire was sequenced with immunoSEQ multiplex PCR; TCRdb's copy has only in-frame clones and lacks some. In the table there are about 98,000 clones, 40% to 55% of which are singletons. Input material: CD4+ T cells sorted from blood. These receptors originate from a human donor with alopecia areata.

The chain combines TRBV18 with TRBJ2-1, with a possible D match to TRBD2 (5 bases). The CDR3 extends over 13 amino acids. V gave up 2 bases and J gave up 7 bases, with 9 bases separating them. The germline CDR1 and CDR2 sequences are KGHSH and LQKENI. DNA for the CDR3: TGTGCCAGCTCACCAGGCCTAGCTAATGAGCAGTTCTTC. This gives the protein CASSPGLANEQFF.

This clone has just a few counts. The CDR3 spells CAISESTLLTDTQYF. The DNA for the CDR3 is TGTGCCATCAGTGAGTCGACCCTCCTCACAGATACGCAGTATTTT. This chain uses TRBV10-3 with TRBJ2-3; D is undetermined. The CDR3 sequence is 15 residues long. Germline V gene sequence: CDR1 ENHRY, CDR2 SYGVKD. The V end was cut by 0 bases, the J end by 2 bases, with 9 bases between.

This clone was found a few times. V and J are TRBV6-5 and TRBJ2-1, with D possibly called TRBD1 or TRBD2 (5 bases each). CDR1 is MNHEY, CDR2 SVGAGI, per germline. Trimming took off 4 bases at V and 8 bases at J, with 15 bases between the two ends. The CDR3 runs to 14 residues. The CDR3 DNA follows: TGTGCCAGCAGTTCCAGAGAGGGGCTCGATGAGCAGTTCTTC. It encodes CASSSREGLDEQFF.

This clone appeared a few times. Other DNA sequences of this sample code for an identical CDR3. The CDR3 region is CASRDRGDTGELFF. CDR3 nucleotides: TGTGCCAGTAGGGACAGGGGAGATACCGGGGAGCTGTTTTTT. The chain links TRBV19 to TRBJ2-2; 9 bases fit TRBD1. The CDR3 loop spans 14 amino acids. Germline V CDR1 and CDR2: LNHDA, SQIVND (reference sequence). Germline trimming cut 6 bases from V and 5 bases from J; bases unmatched to any gene: 4.

This clone came up a few times. CDR3 nucleotides: TGCGCCAGCAGCCAAGTAGATATTGGGGAGCTGTTTTTT. Translation: CASSQVDIGELFF. J is TRBJ2-2 and V is TRBV4-1; D is undetermined. Trimming took off 1 base at V and 8 bases at J, with 8 bases between the two ends. The germline gives CDR1 MGHRA, CDR2 YSYEKL. The CDR3 covers 13 residues.

The chain is built from TRBV7-9 and TRBJ2-3, with D unclear. The CDR3 contains 14 residues. The ends were cut back, 3 bases at V and 0 bases at J, with 7 bases in the middle. The germline V gene has CDR1 SEHNR and CDR2 FQNEAQ (reference sequence). The CDR3 DNA is TGTGCCAGCAGCTTTGACCGAAGCACAGATACGCAGTATTTT. This sequence encodes CASSFDRSTDTQYF.

This clone was detected only a few times. The CDR3 nucleotides are TGCGCCAGCGGCGACTTAGCGGGGGTCAATGAGCAGTTCTTC. This translates into CASGDLAGVNEQFF. V is TRBV23-1 and J is TRBJ2-1, with TRBD2 matching over 9 bases. TRBV23-1 is reported as an ORF; its role is uncertain. The CDR3 is 14 residues long. J was trimmed by 6 bases and V by 8 bases; bases with no gene match: 8.

The rearrangement uses TRBV29-1 and TRBJ2-5; 9 bases are a match to TRBD1. Per the germline V gene, CDR1 is SQVTM and CDR2 is ANQGSEA. The junction had 16 bases not matched to a gene; V was cut back by 7 bases and J by 4 bases. This CDR3 has 16 amino acids. The CDR3 nucleotides read TGCAGCGCTGTACCCCCGGGACAGGGTATGAGAGAGACCCAGTACTTC. Its translation: CSAVPPGQGMRETQYF.

The rearrangement joins TRBV25-1 to TRBJ2-7; possibly TRBD2 for D (6 bases). Per germline, CDR1 MGHDK and CDR2 SYGVNS. With 7 bases removed from V and 2 bases from J, the gap between germline ends came to 15 bases. The CDR3 contains 14 residues. CDR3 in DNA: TGTGCCAGCAACCCTACCAGGGAGGCCTACGAGCAGTACTTC. Translated, it gives CASNPTREAYEQYF.

This clone was detected a few times. The rearrangement links TRBV11-2 to TRBJ1-3; 7 bases fit TRBD1. Trimming removed 4 bases from V and 0 bases from J; junction bases left unmatched: 12. The length of the CDR3 is 18 residues. The germline V gene encodes CDR1 SGHAT and CDR2 FQNNGV. CDR3 sequence: CASSSLTGTATSGNTIYF. The CDR3 nucleotides read TGTGCCAGCAGCTCGTTAACCGGGACAGCGACCTCTGGAAACACCATATATTTT. Full variable domain (remainder filled in from reference TRBV11-2 and TRBJ1-3): EAGVAQSPRYKIIEKRQSVAFWCNPISGHATLYWYQQILGQGPKLLIQFQNNGVVDDSQLPKDRFSAERLKGVDSTLKIQPAKLEDSAVYLCASSSLTGTATSGNTIYFGEGSWLTVV.

This clone was found once. The chain carries TRBV14 and TRBJ2-1; D gene ambiguous. CDR1 SGHDN and CDR2 FVKESK come from the germline V gene. The V end was cut by 4 bases, the J end by 5 bases, with 9 bases between. The CDR3 extends over 13 amino acids. The CDR3 loop is CASSPRIDNEQFF. CDR3 DNA: TGTGCCAGCAGCCCTAGAATTGACAATGAGCAGTTCTTC.

The chain carries TRBV29-1 and TRBJ2-1; 11 nucleotides align to TRBD2. The CDR3 spans 14 residues. With V trimmed by 2 bases and J by 9 bases, 6 bases remained unmatched. Germline assignment: CDR1 SQVTM and CDR2 ANQGSEA. The CDR3 sequence is CSVELSGRAGEQFF. The CDR3 DNA reads TGCAGCGTTGAACTTAGCGGGAGGGCCGGTGAGCAGTTCTTC.

This clone occurred once. V usage is TRBV5-1 and J usage is TRBJ1-1; 9 positions agree with TRBD1. This CDR3 has 14 amino acids. After removal of 0 bases from V and 7 bases from J, the junction contained 4 bases not matched to a gene. Looked up from germline, CDR1 is SGHRS and CDR2 is YFSETQ. The CDR3 region has the DNA TGCGCCAGCAGCTTGGTTGGGACAGGGAATGAAGCTTTCTTT. It encodes CASSLVGTGNEAFF.